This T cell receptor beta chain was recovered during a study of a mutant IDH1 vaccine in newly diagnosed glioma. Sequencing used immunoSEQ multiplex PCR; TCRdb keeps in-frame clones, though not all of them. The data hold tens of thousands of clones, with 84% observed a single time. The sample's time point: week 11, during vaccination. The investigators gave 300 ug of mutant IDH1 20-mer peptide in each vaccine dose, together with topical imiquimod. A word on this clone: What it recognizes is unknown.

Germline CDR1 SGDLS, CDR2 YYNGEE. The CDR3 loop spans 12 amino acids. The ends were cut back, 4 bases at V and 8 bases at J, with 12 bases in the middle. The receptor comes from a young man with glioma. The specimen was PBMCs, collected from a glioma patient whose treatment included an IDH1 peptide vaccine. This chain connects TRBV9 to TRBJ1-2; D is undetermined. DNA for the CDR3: TGTGCCAGCAGCCCTGGGAAGGACGGCTACACCTTC. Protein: CASSPGKDGYTF.